The sequence of this T cell receptor (beta chain) was determined in a study of blood T cell repertoires in COVID-19. Libraries were prepared by immunoSEQ multiplex PCR; TCRdb keeps only in-frame clonotypes and omits some of them. In the table there are hundreds of thousands of clones, about nine tenths of which are singletons. In germline, CDR1 is SGHRS, CDR2 YFSETQ. Trimming left V 0 bases short and J 7 bases short, with 11 bases between. CDR3 length equals 13 residues. Cohort assignment relied on participant-reported clinical history. The sequenced sample consisted of PBMCs or T cells enriched from blood (not recorded which). The chain is built from TRBV5-1 and TRBJ2-7, with D possibly matching TRBD2 (5 bases). This receptor was identified in a man between 60 and 75 years old who had recovered from COVID-19. The CDR3 sequence is CASSLALTGEQYF. The CDR3 DNA reads as TGCGCCAGCAGCTTGGCATTAACGGGAGAGCAGTACTTC.